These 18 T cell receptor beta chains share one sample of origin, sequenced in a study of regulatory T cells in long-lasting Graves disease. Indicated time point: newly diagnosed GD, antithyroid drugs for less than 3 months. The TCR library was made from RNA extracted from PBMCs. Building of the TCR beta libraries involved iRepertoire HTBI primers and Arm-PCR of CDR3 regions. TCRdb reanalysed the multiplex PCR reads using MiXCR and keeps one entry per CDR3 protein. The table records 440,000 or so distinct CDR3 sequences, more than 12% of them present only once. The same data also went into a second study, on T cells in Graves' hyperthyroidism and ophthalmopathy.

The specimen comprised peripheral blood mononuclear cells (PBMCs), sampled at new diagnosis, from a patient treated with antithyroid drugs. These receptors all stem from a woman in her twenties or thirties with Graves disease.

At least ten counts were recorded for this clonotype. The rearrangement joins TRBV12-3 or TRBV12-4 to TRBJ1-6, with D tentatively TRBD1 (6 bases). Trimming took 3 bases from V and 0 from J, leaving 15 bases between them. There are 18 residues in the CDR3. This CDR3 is CASSFGPGVSSYNSPLHF. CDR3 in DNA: TGTGCCAGCAGTTTCGGTCCAGGGGTCAGCTCCTATAATTCACCCCTCCACTTT.

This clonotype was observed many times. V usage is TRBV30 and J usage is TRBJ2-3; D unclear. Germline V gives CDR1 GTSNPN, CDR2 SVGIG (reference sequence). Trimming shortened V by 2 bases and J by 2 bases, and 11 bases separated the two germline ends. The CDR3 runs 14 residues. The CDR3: CAWSLVGATDTQYF. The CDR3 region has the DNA TGTGCCTGGAGTTTGGTAGGAGCCACAGATACGCAGTATTTT. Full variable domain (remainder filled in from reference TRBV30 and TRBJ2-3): SQTIHQWPATLVQPVGSPLSLECTVEGTSNPNLYWYRQAAGRGLQLLFYSVGIGQISSEVPQNLSASRPQDRQFILSSKKLLLSDSGFYLCAWSLVGATDTQYFGPGTRLTVL.

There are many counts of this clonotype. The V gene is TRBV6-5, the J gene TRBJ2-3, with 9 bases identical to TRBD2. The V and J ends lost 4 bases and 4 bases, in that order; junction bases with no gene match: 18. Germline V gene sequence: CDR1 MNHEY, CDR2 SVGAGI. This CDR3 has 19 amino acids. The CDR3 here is CASSWRTSALHLAPDTQYF. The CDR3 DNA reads TGTGCCAGCAGTTGGAGGACTAGCGCCCTCCATCTCGCCCCAGATACGCAGTATTTT.

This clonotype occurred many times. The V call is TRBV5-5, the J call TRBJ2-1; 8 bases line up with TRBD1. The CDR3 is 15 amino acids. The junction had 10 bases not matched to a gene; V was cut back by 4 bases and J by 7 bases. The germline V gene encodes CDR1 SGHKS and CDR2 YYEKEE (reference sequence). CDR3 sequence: CASSPTPGQANEQFF. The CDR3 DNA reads TGTGCCAGCAGCCCTACCCCGGGACAGGCAAATGAGCAGTTCTTC.

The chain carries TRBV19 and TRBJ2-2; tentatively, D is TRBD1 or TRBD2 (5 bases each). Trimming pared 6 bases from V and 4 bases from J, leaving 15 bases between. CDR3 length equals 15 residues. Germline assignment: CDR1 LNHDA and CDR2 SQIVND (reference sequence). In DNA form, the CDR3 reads TGTGCCAGTAGGAGAGGGACGGCCGGCACCGGGGAGCTGTTTTTT. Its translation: CASRRGTAGTGELFF.

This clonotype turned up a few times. The CDR3 bases are TGCGCCAGCAGCTTGGACTCAAGCTCCTACAATGAGCAGTTCTTC. As protein: CASSLDSSSYNEQFF. The genes are TRBV5-1 and TRBJ2-1; unclear D gene. Trimming stripped 0 bases from V and 0 bases from J, with 7 bases between. Germline CDR1 and CDR2: SGHRS and YFSETQ. CDR3 length equals 15 residues.

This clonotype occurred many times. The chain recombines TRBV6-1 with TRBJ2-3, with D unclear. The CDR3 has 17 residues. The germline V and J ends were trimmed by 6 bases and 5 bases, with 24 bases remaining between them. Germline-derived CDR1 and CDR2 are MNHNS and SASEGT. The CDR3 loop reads CASSPSNLGVGVDTQYF. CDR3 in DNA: TGTGCCAGCAGCCCATCTAATTTGGGTGTTGGAGTAGATACGCAGTATTTT.

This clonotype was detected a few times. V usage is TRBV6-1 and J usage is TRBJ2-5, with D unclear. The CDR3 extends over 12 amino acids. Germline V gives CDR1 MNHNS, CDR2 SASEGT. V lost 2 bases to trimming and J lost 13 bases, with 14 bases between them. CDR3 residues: CASSESRLRLYF. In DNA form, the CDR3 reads TGTGCCAGCAGTGAATCCCGACTCCGGTTGTACTTC.

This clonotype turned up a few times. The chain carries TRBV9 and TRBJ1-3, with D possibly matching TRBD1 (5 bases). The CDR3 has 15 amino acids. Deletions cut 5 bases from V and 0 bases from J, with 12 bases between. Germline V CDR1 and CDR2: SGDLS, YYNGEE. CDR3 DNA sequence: TGTGCCAGCAGGCCCGGGGGAGTCTCTGGAAACACCATATATTTT. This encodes CASRPGGVSGNTIYF.

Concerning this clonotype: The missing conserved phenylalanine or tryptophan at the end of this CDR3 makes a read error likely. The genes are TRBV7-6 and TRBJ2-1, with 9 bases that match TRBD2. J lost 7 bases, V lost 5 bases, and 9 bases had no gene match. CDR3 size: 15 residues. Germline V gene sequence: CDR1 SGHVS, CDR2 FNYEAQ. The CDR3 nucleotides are TGTGCCAGCAGCCAAAAGGGGGCGGGGGGGAATGAGCAGTTCTCC. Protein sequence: CASSQKGAGGNEQFS.

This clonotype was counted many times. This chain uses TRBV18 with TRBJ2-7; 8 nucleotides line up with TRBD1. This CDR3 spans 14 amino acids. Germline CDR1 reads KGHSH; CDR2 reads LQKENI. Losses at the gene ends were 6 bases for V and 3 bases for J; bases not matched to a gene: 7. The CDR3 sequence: CASSLDRGGYEQYF. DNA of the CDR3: TGTGCCAGCTCTCTCGACAGGGGAGGCTACGAGCAGTACTTC. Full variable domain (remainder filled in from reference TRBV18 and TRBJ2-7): NAGVMQNPRHLVRRRGQEARLRCSPMKGHSHVYWYRQLPEEGLKFMVYLQKENIIDESGMPKERFSAEFPKEGPSILRIQQVVRGDSAAYFCASSLDRGGYEQYFGPGTRLTVT.

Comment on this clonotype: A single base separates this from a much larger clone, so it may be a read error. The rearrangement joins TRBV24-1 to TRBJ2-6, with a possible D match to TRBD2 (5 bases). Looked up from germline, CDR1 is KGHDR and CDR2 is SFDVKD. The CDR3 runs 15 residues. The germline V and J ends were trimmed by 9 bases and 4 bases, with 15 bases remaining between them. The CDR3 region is CATGGVEAGANVLTF. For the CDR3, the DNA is TGTGCCACCGGAGGCGTCGAGGCAGGGGCCAACGTCCTGACTTTC.

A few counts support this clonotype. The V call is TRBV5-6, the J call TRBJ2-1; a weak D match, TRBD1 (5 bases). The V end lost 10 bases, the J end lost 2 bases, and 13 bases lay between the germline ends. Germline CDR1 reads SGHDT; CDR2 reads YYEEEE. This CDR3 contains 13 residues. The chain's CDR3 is CAGGASTYNEQFF. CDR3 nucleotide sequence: TGTGCCGGTGGGGCTAGTACCTACAATGAGCAGTTCTTC. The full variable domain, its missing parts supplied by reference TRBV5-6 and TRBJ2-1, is DAGVTQSPTHLIKTRGQQVTLRCSPKSGHDTVSWYQQALGQGPQFIFQYYEEEERQRGNFPDRFSGHQFPNYSSELNVNALLLGDSALYLCAGGASTYNEQFFGPGTRLTVL.

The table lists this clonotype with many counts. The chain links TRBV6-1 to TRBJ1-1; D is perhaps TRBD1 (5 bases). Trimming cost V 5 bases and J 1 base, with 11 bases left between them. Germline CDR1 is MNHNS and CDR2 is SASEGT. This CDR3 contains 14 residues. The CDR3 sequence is CASSPQDTNTEAFF. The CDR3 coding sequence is TGTGCCAGCAGTCCGCAGGACACGAACACTGAAGCTTTCTTT.

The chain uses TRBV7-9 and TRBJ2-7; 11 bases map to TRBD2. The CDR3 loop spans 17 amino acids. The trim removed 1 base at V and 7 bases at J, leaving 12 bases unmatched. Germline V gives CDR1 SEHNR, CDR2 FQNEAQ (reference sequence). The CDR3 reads CASSLVLAGGHSGEQYF. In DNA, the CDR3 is TGTGCCAGCAGCTTAGTTCTAGCGGGAGGCCACTCTGGGGAGCAGTACTTC.

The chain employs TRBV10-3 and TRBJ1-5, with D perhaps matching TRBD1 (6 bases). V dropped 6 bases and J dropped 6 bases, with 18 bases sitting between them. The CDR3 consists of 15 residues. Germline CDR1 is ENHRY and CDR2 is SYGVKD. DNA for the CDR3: TGTGCCATCAGCCCCGGGACATGGGTAGGTCAGCCCCAGCATTTT. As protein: CAISPGTWVGQPQHF.

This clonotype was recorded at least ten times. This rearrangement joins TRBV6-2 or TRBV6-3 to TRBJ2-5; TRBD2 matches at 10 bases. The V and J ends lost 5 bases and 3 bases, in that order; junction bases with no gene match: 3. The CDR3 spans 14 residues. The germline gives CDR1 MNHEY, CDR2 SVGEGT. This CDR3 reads CASSKLAGKETQYF. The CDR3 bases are TGTGCCAGCAGTAAACTAGCGGGAAAAGAGACCCAGTACTTC.

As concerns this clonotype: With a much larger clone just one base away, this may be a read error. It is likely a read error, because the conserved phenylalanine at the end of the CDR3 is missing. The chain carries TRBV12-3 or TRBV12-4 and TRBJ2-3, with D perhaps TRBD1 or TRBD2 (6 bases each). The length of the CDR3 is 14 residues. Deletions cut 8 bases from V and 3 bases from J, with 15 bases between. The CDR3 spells CASASWGATDTQYS. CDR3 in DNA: TGTGCCAGCGCATCTTGGGGGGCGACAGATACGCAGTATTCT.